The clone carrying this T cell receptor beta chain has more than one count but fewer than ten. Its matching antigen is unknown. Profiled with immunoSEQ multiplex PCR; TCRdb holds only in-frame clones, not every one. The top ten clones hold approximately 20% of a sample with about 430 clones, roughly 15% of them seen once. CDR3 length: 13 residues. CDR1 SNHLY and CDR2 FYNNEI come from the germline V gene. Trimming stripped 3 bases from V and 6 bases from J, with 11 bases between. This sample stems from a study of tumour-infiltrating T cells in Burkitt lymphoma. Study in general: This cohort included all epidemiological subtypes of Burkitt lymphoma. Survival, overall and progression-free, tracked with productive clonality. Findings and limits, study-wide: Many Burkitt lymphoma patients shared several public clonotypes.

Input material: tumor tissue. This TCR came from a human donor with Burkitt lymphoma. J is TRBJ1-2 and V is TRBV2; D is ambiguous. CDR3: CASSEGGWDGYTF. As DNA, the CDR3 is TGTGCCAGCAGTGAGGGAGGTTGGGATGGCTACACCTTC.